The next 25 T cell receptor beta chains were all read from a single sample in a study of T-cell memory formation after mild COVID-19. TCRdb redid the calling of the 5' RACE reads with MiXCR, one entry per CDR3 protein. The top ten clones hold more than 35% of a sample with more than 85,000 distinct CDR3 sequences, 11% of them seen once. The sample was PBMCs or a T cell subset sorted from them (not recorded which). The receptor source for this set is a man aged 18 to 29 who had mild COVID-19 (a few samples of this study predate the infection). Cell type and time point are not known.

The J gene is TRBJ2-1, the V gene TRBV6-5; D might be TRBD1 or TRBD2, each matching 5 bases. V was clipped by 2 bases and J by 4 bases, with 15 bases between them. The CDR3 contains 16 residues. CDR1 is MNHEY and CDR2 is SVGAGI in the germline V gene. As DNA, the CDR3 is TGTGCCAGCAGTTACGGGGCAGGGTGGGGGTACAATGAGCAGTTCTTC. It codes for CASSYGAGWGYNEQFF.

The V gene is TRBV4-3, the J gene TRBJ2-2; the D is unclear. The CDR3 runs to 15 residues. Per the germline V gene, CDR1 is LGHNA and CDR2 is YSLEER. V was pared by 0 bases and J by 5 bases, with 10 bases between. CDR3: CASSQDLAETGELFF. The CDR3 nucleotides read TGCGCCAGCAGCCAAGATTTGGCGGAGACCGGGGAGCTGTTTTTT.

The chain employs TRBV4-2 and TRBJ2-2; D may correspond to TRBD1 or TRBD2 (5 bases each). V was trimmed by 6 bases and J by 2 bases, leaving 13 bases between them. This CDR3 is 15 amino acids long. Germline V gene lookup returns CDR1 LGHNA and CDR2 YNFKEQ. In DNA form, the CDR3 reads TGTGCCAGCAGATACGGGACCGCAAACACCGGGGAGCTGTTTTTT. It specifies CASRYGTANTGELFF.

This clonotype was recorded a few times. The chain links TRBV11-2 to TRBJ1-1; D is perhaps TRBD1 (5 bases). Germline V lookup: CDR1 SGHAT, CDR2 FQNNGV. The CDR3 covers 13 residues. Trimming took 5 bases from V and 9 from J, leaving 16 bases between them. In nucleotides, the CDR3 is TGTGCCAGCAGCCTTCCAGGGAGAGTCCAAGCTTTCTTT. Its translation: CASSLPGRVQAFF.

The chain recombines TRBV19 with TRBJ1-5; D not certain. Germline CDR1 is LNHDA and CDR2 is SQIVND (reference sequence). V lost 5 bases, J lost 2 bases, and 7 bases lay in between. The CDR3 length is 13 residues. DNA of the CDR3: TGTGCCAGTAGTGGGTTGGGCAATCAGCCCCAGCATTTT. This encodes CASSGLGNQPQHF.

In its sample, this clonotype was seen many times. V usage is TRBV20-1 and J usage is TRBJ2-1; 10 positions match TRBD2. J gave up 7 bases and V 3 bases, and 9 bases lay outside the gene matches. The CDR3 spans 15 residues. CDR1 DFQATT and CDR2 SNEGSKA come from the germline V gene (reference sequence). The CDR3 loop is CSARPLSGGANEQFF. The CDR3 DNA follows: TGCAGTGCTAGGCCCCTAAGCGGGGGGGCTAATGAGCAGTTCTTC.

The chain employs TRBV29-1 and TRBJ2-7, with D perhaps matching TRBD1 (5 bases). V lost 5 bases, J lost 2 bases, and 7 bases lay in between. The CDR3 is 11 residues long. Germline V CDR1 and CDR2: SQVTM, ANQGSEA. CDR3 sequence (DNA): TGCAGCGTTCCAGGGCCCTACGAGCAGTACTTC. It encodes CSVPGPYEQYF.

This clonotype was counted ten times or more. The chain has TRBV6-5 and TRBJ1-2; 7 nucleotides align to TRBD1. J was trimmed by 8 bases and V by 2 bases; bases with no gene match: 5. CDR1 is MNHEY and CDR2 is SVGAGI in the germline V gene. This CDR3 has 13 residues. This chain's CDR3 is CASSYRTGEGYTF. As DNA, the CDR3 is TGTGCCAGCAGTTACCGGACAGGCGAAGGCTACACCTTC.

This chain joins TRBV11-2 and TRBJ2-7; possibly TRBD1 for D (5 bases). CDR3 length: 16 amino acids. Germline V gene sequence: CDR1 SGHAT, CDR2 FQNNGV. The V and J ends lost 1 base and 0 bases respectively, with 13 bases between them. The DNA for the CDR3 is TGTGCCAGCAGCTTAGGTATAGAGACAGACTCCTACGAGCAGTACTTC. This sequence encodes CASSLGIETDSYEQYF.

This clonotype was picked up a small number of times. V is TRBV27 and J is TRBJ2-1; 13 bases are shared with TRBD2. The CDR3 consists of 15 residues. Germline CDR1 reads MNHEY; CDR2 reads SMNVEV (reference sequence). V lost 7 bases and J lost 9; bases outside the gene matches: 9. The CDR3 reads CASTLGTSGAVEQFF. Here the CDR3 DNA reads TGTGCCAGCACTCTCGGGACTAGCGGGGCAGTTGAGCAGTTCTTC.

This chain uses TRBV6-5 with TRBJ1-1; D gene ambiguous. The germline V gene has CDR1 MNHEY and CDR2 SVGAGI. Trimming stripped 0 bases from V and 1 base from J, with 3 bases between. There are 13 residues in the CDR3. CDR3 nucleotide sequence: TGTGCCAGCAGTTACTCACAGAACACTGAAGCTTTCTTT. This translates into CASSYSQNTEAFF.

The gene calls are TRBV29-1 and TRBJ2-3; a possible D gene is TRBD1 (5 bases). Germline CDR1 reads SQVTM; CDR2 reads ANQGSEA. Trimming shortened V by 0 bases and J by 5 bases, and 21 bases separated the two germline ends. This CDR3 has 17 amino acids. The CDR3 reads CSVEDPDSPNGLDTQYF. As DNA, the CDR3 is TGCAGCGTTGAAGACCCCGACAGCCCTAACGGTTTAGATACGCAGTATTTT.

The rearrangement uses TRBV6-5 and TRBJ2-2, with 9 bases lining up with TRBD2. Germline V gene sequence: CDR1 MNHEY, CDR2 SVGAGI. The CDR3 consists of 18 residues. V gave up 0 bases and J gave up 7 bases; unmatched junction bases: 12. The chain's CDR3 is CASSYSAGGGVVGGELFF. The CDR3 DNA is TGTGCCAGCAGTTACTCTGCCGGCGGGGGGGTTGTTGGCGGGGAGCTGTTTTTT.

There are a few counts of this clonotype. The chain recombines TRBV18 with TRBJ1-1, with TRBD1 matching 8 bases. Germline V gene lookup returns CDR1 KGHSH and CDR2 LQKENI. With 3 bases clipped from V and 5 bases from J, the junction kept 11 bases outside the gene matches. The CDR3 is 16 amino acids. The CDR3 region is CASSPDAGGWETEAFF. The CDR3 nucleotides are TGTGCCAGCTCACCGGACGCAGGGGGCTGGGAGACTGAAGCTTTCTTT.

This clonotype was seen only a few times. The chain has TRBV7-9 and TRBJ1-5; TRBD1 might be the D (6 bases). Germline CDR1 reads SEHNR; CDR2 reads FQNEAQ (reference sequence). V was clipped by 5 bases and J by 7 bases, with 15 bases between them. The CDR3 has 14 amino acids. This CDR3 reads CASSHTGGGQPQHF. For the CDR3, the DNA is TGTGCCAGCAGCCACACCGGGGGCGGCCAGCCCCAGCATTTT.

Only a few counts were recorded for this clonotype. This CDR3 is CASSQALAAQETQYF. CDR3 in DNA: TGCGCCAGCAGCCAAGCGCTAGCGGCTCAAGAGACCCAGTACTTC. V gene TRBV4-3 combines with J gene TRBJ2-5; TRBD2 matches at 7 bases. This CDR3 has 15 residues. V lost 1 base, J lost 2 bases, and 4 bases stayed unmatched. Per germline, CDR1 LGHNA and CDR2 YSLEER.

The chain links TRBV7-9 to TRBJ1-1; D may be TRBD1 (5 bases). Trimming removed 4 bases at V and 9 bases at J, with 9 bases between. The CDR3 covers 11 residues. Looked up from germline, CDR1 is SEHNR and CDR2 is FQNEAQ (reference sequence). CDR3 nucleotide sequence: TGTGCCAGCAGCTGGGGCCCCCAAGCTTTCTTT. Protein sequence: CASSWGPQAFF.

This clonotype was recorded many times. The chain recombines TRBV18 with TRBJ2-7; TRBD1 is a possible D gene (6 bases). The CDR3 runs to 16 residues. In germline, CDR1 is KGHSH, CDR2 LQKENI. V dropped 6 bases and J dropped 2 bases, with 20 bases sitting between them. The CDR3 region has the DNA TGTGCCAGCTCTCCCGTCCGACAGGTGAAAACCTACGAGCAGTACTTC. It specifies CASSPVRQVKTYEQYF.

CDR3 sequence (DNA): TGTGCCAGCAGCTCCCGCGGGGGAGGGATATCCTACGAGCAGTACGTC. It translates to CASSSRGGGISYEQYV. The chain carries TRBV5-5 and TRBJ2-7, with TRBD2 identical over 7 bases. V was pared by 3 bases and J by 1 base, with 10 bases of the junction left unmatched. The CDR3 contains 16 residues. Germline V CDR1 and CDR2: SGHKS, YYEKEE (reference sequence).

The gene calls are TRBV28 and TRBJ2-7; 10 bases are shared with TRBD1. CDR3 length equals 16 residues. V lost 4 bases and J lost 5; bases outside the gene matches: 11. The V gene's germline CDR1 is MDHEN and CDR2 SYDVKM. CDR3 sequence: CASSSPRTGGLNEQYV. In nucleotides, the CDR3 is TGTGCCAGCAGTTCCCCGCGGACAGGGGGGCTGAACGAGCAGTACGTC.

This clonotype was seen at least ten times. The chain couples TRBV7-9 to TRBJ1-4, with no clear D. This CDR3 has 14 amino acids. The V gene's germline CDR1 is SEHNR and CDR2 FQNEAQ (reference sequence). Between the trimmed V and J ends, which lost 3 bases and 5 bases, there was a span of 10 bases. The DNA of the CDR3 is TGTGCCAGCAGCTTTACAGCGGGAAATGAAAAACTGTTTTTT. This gives the protein CASSFTAGNEKLFF.

This clonotype was observed many times. J is TRBJ2-4 and V is TRBV5-1; D gene unclear. The CDR3 loop spans 16 amino acids. Looked up from germline, CDR1 is SGHRS and CDR2 is YFSETQ. Trimming cost V 1 base and J 0 bases, with 11 bases left between them. Here the CDR3 DNA reads TGCGCCAGCAGCTTGATTAGACCTGTAGCCAAAAACATTCAGTACTTC. Translation gives CASSLIRPVAKNIQYF.

This clonotype was counted ten times or more. V gene TRBV2 combines with J gene TRBJ1-1; TRBD1 might be the D (6 bases). From germline, CDR1 is SNHLY and CDR2 FYNNEI. The V gene lost 1 base and the J gene lost 3 bases, with 15 bases spanning the gap. The CDR3 has 16 amino acids. CDR3 DNA: TGTGCCAGCAGTGAAGGGCAGGGGCCCTTGGACACTGAAGCTTTCTTT. Translated, it gives CASSEGQGPLDTEAFF. Full variable domain (outside the CDR3, taken from reference TRBV2 and TRBJ1-1): EPEVTQTPSHQVTQMGQEVILRCVPISNHLYFYWYRQILGQKVEFLVSFYNNEISEKSEIFDDQFSVERPDGSNFTLKIRSTKLEDSAMYFCASSEGQGPLDTEAFFGQGTRLTVV.

The rearrangement links TRBV7-2 to TRBJ1-2; D unclear. CDR1 SGHTA and CDR2 FQGNSA come from the germline V gene. The CDR3 is 16 residues long. The V end was cut by 5 bases, the J end by 6 bases, with 22 bases between. The DNA for the CDR3 is TGTGCCAGCAGCCATCCCCCGCCGGGCCGTTGGGATGGCTACACCTTC. Protein product: CASSHPPPGRWDGYTF.

Concerning this clonotype itself: A much larger clone sits a single nucleotide away, making a read error possible. The chain couples TRBV5-1 to TRBJ2-1; D tentatively fits TRBD1 or TRBD2 (6 bases each). The CDR3 has 16 residues. Germline CDR1 SGHRS, CDR2 YFSETQ. V was shortened by 2 bases and J by 9 bases, with 21 bases between the two germline ends. The CDR3: CASSFWGLACPREQFF. CDR3 sequence (DNA): TGCGCCAGCAGCTTCTGGGGGCTAGCGTGTCCCCGTGAGCAGTTCTTC.